The rows below give T cell receptor beta chains drawn from one sample of a study of blood T cell repertoires in COVID-19. TCRdb keeps only in-frame clones here, not all; method: immunoSEQ multiplex PCR. The sample includes fewer than 180,000 clones, roughly 90% of them seen just once. The sequencing sample was made of peripheral blood. The source is a woman aged 55-69 years with active or convalescent COVID-19. CDR3s include the opening cysteine and the closing phenylalanine or tryptophan. Each record gives: V gene, J gene, clone size, D gene, CDR3 protein, CDR3 DNA. A D gene is named only where the DNA matches it firmly. Some rows mark clone size as missing; the rest say once, few, many or name a class of expanded clone.

v_gene: TRBV7-2
j_gene: TRBJ1-5
abundance: .
d_gene: .
CDR3aa: CASSLGTSSNQPQHF
CDR3nt: TGTGCCAGCAGCTTAGGAACATCTAGCAATCAGCCCCAGCATTTT

v_gene: TRBV10-3
j_gene: TRBJ1-4
abundance: .
d_gene: TRBD1
CDR3aa: CAISEGRGTGEKLFF
CDR3nt: TGTGCCATCAGTGAGGGACGCGGGACAGGTGAAAAACTGTTTTTT

v_gene: TRBV19
j_gene: TRBJ1-1
abundance: once
d_gene: .
CDR3aa: CASSISGQNTEAFF
CDR3nt: TGTGCCAGTAGTATCTCGGGACAGAACACTGAAGCTTTCTTT

v_gene: TRBV5-1
j_gene: TRBJ1-3
abundance: .
d_gene: TRBD1
CDR3aa: CASSLAGATGGNTIYF
CDR3nt: TGCGCCAGCAGCTTGGCCGGGGCGACAGGGGGAAACACCATATATTTT

v_gene: TRBV11-2
j_gene: TRBJ2-4
abundance: .
d_gene: .
CDR3aa: CASSRVWGDIQYF
CDR3nt: TGTGCCAGCAGCCGCGTGTGGGGGGACATTCAGTACTTC

v_gene: TRBV10-3
j_gene: TRBJ2-5
abundance: once
d_gene: TRBD1
CDR3aa: CAIRGTGQETQYF
CDR3nt: TGTGCCATCAGGGGGACAGGACAAGAGACCCAGTACTTC

v_gene: TRBV3-1/TRBV3-2
j_gene: TRBJ1-1
abundance: .
d_gene: .
CDR3aa: CASSQEGVLNTEAFF
CDR3nt: TGTGCCAGCAGCCAAGAAGGGGTTCTCAACACTGAAGCTTTCTTT

v_gene: TRBV5-4
j_gene: TRBJ2-2
abundance: .
d_gene: .
CDR3aa: CASSLDSHTGELFF
CDR3nt: TGCGCCAGCAGCTTGGACAGCCACACCGGGGAGCTGTTTTTT

v_gene: TRBV19
j_gene: TRBJ1-2
abundance: few
d_gene: TRBD1
CDR3aa: CASGRNRGFGYTF
CDR3nt: TGTGCCAGTGGCAGGAACAGGGGGTTTGGCTACACCTTC

v_gene: TRBV6-5
j_gene: TRBJ1-1
abundance: .
d_gene: .
CDR3aa: CASSFNVGGTEAFF
CDR3nt: TGTGCCAGCAGTTTTAATGTTGGCGGCACTGAAGCTTTCTTT

v_gene: TRBV6-5
j_gene: TRBJ1-1
abundance: once
d_gene: TRBD1
CDR3aa: CASSYGTGGLAEAFF
CDR3nt: TGTGCCAGCAGTTACGGGACAGGGGGCTTGGCTGAAGCTTTCTTT

v_gene: TRBV2
j_gene: TRBJ2-5
abundance: .
d_gene: .
CDR3aa: CASSEQGKETQYF
CDR3nt: TGTGCCAGCAGTGAACAGGGGAAAGAGACCCAGTACTTC

v_gene: TRBV7-2
j_gene: TRBJ2-7
abundance: .
d_gene: TRBD2
CDR3aa: CASSWGLQYEQYF
CDR3nt: TGTGCCAGCAGCTGGGGACTACAGTACGAGCAGTACTTC

v_gene: TRBV7-2
j_gene: TRBJ2-2
abundance: .
d_gene: TRBD2
CDR3aa: CASGVSGGIRELFF
CDR3nt: TGTGCCAGCGGTGTTAGCGGGGGTATACGGGAGCTGTTTTTT

v_gene: TRBV19
j_gene: TRBJ1-1
abundance: .
d_gene: .
CDR3aa: CASSIAGAIKTEAFF
CDR3nt: TGTGCCAGTAGTATTGCGGGGGCTATAAAAACTGAAGCTTTCTTT

v_gene: TRBV7-2
j_gene: TRBJ2-5
abundance: .
d_gene: TRBD1
CDR3aa: CASSWTGRLETQYF
CDR3nt: TGTGCCAGCAGCTGGACAGGGAGGCTAGAGACCCAGTACTTC

v_gene: TRBV25-1
j_gene: TRBJ1-5
abundance: .
d_gene: .
CDR3aa: CASSEWGQGQPQHF
CDR3nt: TGTGCCAGCAGTGAATGGGGGCAGGGTCAGCCCCAGCATTTT

v_gene: TRBV5-1
j_gene: TRBJ2-3
abundance: .
d_gene: .
CDR3aa: CASSLTYRAIADTQYF
CDR3nt: TGCGCCAGCAGCTTGACCTACAGGGCGATCGCAGATACGCAGTATTTT

v_gene: TRBV7-9
j_gene: TRBJ1-2
abundance: .
d_gene: .
CDR3aa: CASSLLDSPNYGYTF
CDR3nt: TGTGCCAGCAGCTTATTGGACAGCCCAAACTATGGCTACACCTTC

v_gene: TRBV6-5
j_gene: TRBJ1-2
abundance: .
d_gene: TRBD1
CDR3aa: CASTRTGAGGYTF
CDR3nt: TGTGCCAGCACAAGGACAGGGGCAGGCGGCTACACCTTC

v_gene: TRBV7-9
j_gene: TRBJ2-7
abundance: .
d_gene: TRBD1
CDR3aa: CASSARQGHEQYF
CDR3nt: TGTGCCAGCAGCGCCAGACAGGGGCACGAGCAGTACTTC

v_gene: TRBV11-2
j_gene: TRBJ2-5
abundance: .
d_gene: TRBD2
CDR3aa: CASRLTLAGGPETQYF
CDR3nt: TGTGCCAGCAGGCTCACACTAGCGGGGGGGCCAGAGACCCAGTACTTC

v_gene: TRBV7-2
j_gene: TRBJ2-3
abundance: .
d_gene: .
CDR3aa: CASSLVGGPSTDTQYF
CDR3nt: TGTGCCAGCAGCTTAGTGGGGGGACCTAGCACAGATACGCAGTATTTT

v_gene: TRBV28
j_gene: TRBJ1-1
abundance: .
d_gene: .
CDR3aa: CATSGGILLKNTEAFF
CDR3nt: TGTGCCACCTCTGGGGGGATCCTGCTGAAGAACACTGAAGCTTTCTTT

v_gene: TRBV7-6
j_gene: TRBJ2-7
abundance: .
d_gene: TRBD1
CDR3aa: CASSAGPGQGYEQYF
CDR3nt: TGTGCCAGCAGCGCCGGTCCGGGACAGGGCTACGAGCAGTACTTC

v_gene: TRBV9
j_gene: TRBJ2-7
abundance: few
d_gene: TRBD1
CDR3aa: CASSVGAQGGYEQYF
CDR3nt: TGTGCCAGCAGCGTAGGGGCACAGGGGGGATACGAGCAGTACTTC

v_gene: TRBV30
j_gene: TRBJ2-7
abundance: .
d_gene: .
CDR3aa: CAWREGQAGGQYF
CDR3nt: TGTGCCTGGAGGGAAGGACAGGCGGGGGGACAGTACTTC

v_gene: TRBV4-1
j_gene: TRBJ2-7
abundance: .
d_gene: .
CDR3aa: CASSRGRGTGNEQYF
CDR3nt: TGCGCCAGCAGCCGAGGCAGGGGGACTGGCAACGAGCAGTACTTC

v_gene: TRBV30
j_gene: TRBJ1-5
abundance: .
d_gene: TRBD1
CDR3aa: CAWSGTGGNQPQHF
CDR3nt: TGTGCCTGGAGCGGGACAGGGGGCAATCAGCCCCAGCATTTT

v_gene: TRBV13
j_gene: TRBJ1-3
abundance: .
d_gene: .
CDR3aa: CASSPTGPSGNTIYF
CDR3nt: TGTGCCAGCAGCCCGACAGGTCCCTCTGGAAACACCATATATTTT

v_gene: TRBV5-4
j_gene: TRBJ1-6
abundance: .
d_gene: .
CDR3aa: CASSLAGVGAKFNSPLHF
CDR3nt: TGTGCCAGCAGCTTGGCAGGGGTGGGTGCCAAGTTCAATTCACCCCTCCACTTT

v_gene: TRBV7-2
j_gene: TRBJ1-1
abundance: .
d_gene: .
CDR3aa: CASSARQYPNTEAFF
CDR3nt: TGTGCCAGCAGCGCCAGACAGTACCCGAACACTGAAGCTTTCTTT

v_gene: TRBV10-3
j_gene: TRBJ1-2
abundance: .
d_gene: .
CDR3aa: CAISESTRPNYGYTF
CDR3nt: TGTGCCATCAGTGAGTCGACCAGGCCAAACTATGGCTACACCTTC

v_gene: TRBV5-6
j_gene: TRBJ1-4
abundance: .
d_gene: .
CDR3aa: CASSLGQVNEKLFF
CDR3nt: TGTGCCAGCAGCTTGGGACAGGTTAATGAAAAACTGTTTTTT

v_gene: TRBV27
j_gene: TRBJ2-1
abundance: .
d_gene: .
CDR3aa: CASSYGSGNEQFF
CDR3nt: TGTGCCAGCAGTTATGGCTCGGGAAATGAGCAGTTCTTC